Below, one T cell receptor (beta chain) is given with its context. Using immunoSEQ multiplex PCR, the repertoire was profiled, and TCRdb retains in-frame clones only, with some absent. The sample consists of around 62,000 clones, over 75% of them appearing once. The sample originates from a study of OX40 agonist ivuxolimab in advanced cancers. CDR1 is MGHRA, CDR2 YSYEKL, per germline. The CDR3 has 18 amino acids. V trimming: 0 bases; J trimming: 2 bases; junction bases outside the gene matches: 8. The chain links TRBV4-1 to TRBJ2-1; the match to TRBD2 covers 9 bases. The TCR was taken from an adult with an advanced solid tumor such as melanoma, head and neck, liver or kidney cancer. Material: CD4+ or CD8+ T cells sorted from blood, obtained in a trial of the OX40 agonist ivuxolimab. As DNA, the CDR3 is TGCGCCAGCAGCCAAGATAGTAGCGGGAGAATTCCCTACAATGAGCAGTTCTTC. The encoded protein is CASSQDSSGRIPYNEQFF.